The subject of this entry is one T cell receptor (beta chain). Its target is unknown. This sample is drawn from a study of graft-versus-host responses after intestinal transplantation. Study background: Transplants were multivisceral, liver-intestinal, or isolated intestinal. Recipients were all induced with anti-thymocyte globulin, then given tacrolimus and steroids for approximately 3 years. Overall study results and limits: Recipient marrow held GvH clones, some first seen in ileum or blood. Early post-transplant HvG declines tracked with peak circulating GvH clone levels.

CDR1 WSHSY and CDR2 SAAADI come from the germline V gene. Trimming cost V 6 bases and J 7 bases, with 12 bases left between them. The CDR3 sequence is 12 residues long. This table comes from immunoSEQ multiplex PCR, and its TCRdb copy is limited to in-frame clones, with some not included. This table has about 93,000 clones, approximately 92% appearing once. The V call is TRBV10-2, the J call TRBJ1-1; D might be TRBD1 (5 bases). The sequencing used unstimulated CD8+ T cells sorted from spleen or lymph node cells, collected before intestinal transplant. The TCR comes from a human donor who received an intestinal transplant. CDR3 protein: CASRGGPDEAFF. CDR3 sequence (DNA): TGCGCCAGCAGGGGGGGTCCGGATGAAGCTTTCTTT.